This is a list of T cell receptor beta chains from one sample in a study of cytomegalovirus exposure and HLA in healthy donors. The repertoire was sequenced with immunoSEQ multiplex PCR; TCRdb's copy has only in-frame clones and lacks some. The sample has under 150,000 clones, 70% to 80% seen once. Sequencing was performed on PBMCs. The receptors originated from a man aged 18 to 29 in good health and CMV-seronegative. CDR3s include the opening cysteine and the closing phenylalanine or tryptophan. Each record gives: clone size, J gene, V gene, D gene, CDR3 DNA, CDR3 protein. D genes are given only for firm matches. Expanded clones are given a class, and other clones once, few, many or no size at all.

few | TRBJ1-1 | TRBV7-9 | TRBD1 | TGTGCCAGCAGCGGAACAGGGGTTCACACTGAAGCTTTCTTT | CASSGTGVHTEAFF
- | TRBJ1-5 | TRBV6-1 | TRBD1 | TGTGCCAGCAGGGGGACAGGGGGAATGGCCCAGCATTTT | CASRGTGGMAQHF
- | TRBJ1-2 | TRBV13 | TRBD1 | TGTGCCAGCAGTTCGGGACAGCGGAACTATGGCTACACCTTC | CASSSGQRNYGYTF
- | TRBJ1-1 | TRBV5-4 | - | TGTGCCAGCAGCTTGGAGGTAGGGGGAAACACTGAAGCTTTCTTT | CASSLEVGGNTEAFF
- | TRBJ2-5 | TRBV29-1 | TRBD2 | TGCAGCGTACGACTAGCGGAAGAGACCCAGTACTTC | CSVRLAEETQYF
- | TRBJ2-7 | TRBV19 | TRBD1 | TGTGCCAGTAGTATATCGGATCCCTGGACAGGGGTAAGCGAGCAGTACTTC | CASSISDPWTGVSEQYF
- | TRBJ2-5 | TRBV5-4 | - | TGTGCCAGCAGCTTGAATTCCAAAGAGACCCAGTACTTC | CASSLNSKETQYF
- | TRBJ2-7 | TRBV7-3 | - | TGTGCCAGCAGCCTTCAGGGTGCCTACGAGCAGTACTTC | CASSLQGAYEQYF
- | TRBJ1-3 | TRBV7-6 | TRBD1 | TGTGCCAGCAGCTTAGCACAGGGGCCTGGAAACACCATATATTTT | CASSLAQGPGNTIYF
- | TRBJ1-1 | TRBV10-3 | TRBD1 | TGTGCCGCTACGACAGGGCCGAACACTGAAGCTTTCTTT | CAATTGPNTEAFF
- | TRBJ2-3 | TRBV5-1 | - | TGCGCCAGCAGCTTTAGCGGTAACAGCGCAGATACGCAGTATTTT | CASSFSGNSADTQYF
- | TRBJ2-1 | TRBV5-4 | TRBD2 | TGTGCCAGCAGCCGAGGACTAGCGGGATACAATGAGCAGTTCTTC | CASSRGLAGYNEQFF
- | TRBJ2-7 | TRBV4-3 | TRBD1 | TGCGCCAGCAGCCAAGATCAGGGACAGGGGGCACTCGAGCAGTACTTC | CASSQDQGQGALEQYF
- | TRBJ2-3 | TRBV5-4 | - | TGTGCCAGCAGTTTTTACGGGACAGATACGCAGTATTTT | CASSFYGTDTQYF
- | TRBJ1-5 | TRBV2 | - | TGTGCCAGCCAGGCCAACAGGGCTGGCAATCAGCCCCAGCATTTT | CASQANRAGNQPQHF
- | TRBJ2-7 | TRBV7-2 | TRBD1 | TGTGCCAGCAGCCGGACAGGGGGCGACTACGAGCAGTACTTC | CASSRTGGDYEQYF
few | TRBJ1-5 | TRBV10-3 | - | TGTGCCATCAGTTCAGGGGGCAATCAGCCCCAGCATTTT | CAISSGGNQPQHF
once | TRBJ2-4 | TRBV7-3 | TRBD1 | TGTGCCAGCAGCTTATTACCGTCAGGGGGCACGGCCAAAAACATTCAGTACTTC | CASSLLPSGGTAKNIQYF
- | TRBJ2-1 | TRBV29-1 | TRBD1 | TGCAGCGTTGTTGGGGACAGGGGGCACAATGAGCAGTTCTTC | CSVVGDRGHNEQFF
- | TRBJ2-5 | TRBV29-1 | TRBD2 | TGCAGCGCCGCTGGACTAGCGGGAGGAGAGACCCAGTACTTC | CSAAGLAGGETQYF
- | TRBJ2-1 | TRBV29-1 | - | TGCAGCGTTGAGTTAGCGCAGAGACAATTTTACAATGAGCAGTTCTTC | CSVELAQRQFYNEQFF
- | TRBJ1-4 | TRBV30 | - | TGTGCCTGGAGTGTCGACCAACGGGTAACTAATGAAAAACTGTTTTTT | CAWSVDQRVTNEKLFF
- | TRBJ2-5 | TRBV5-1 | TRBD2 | TGCGCCAGCAGCTTGCCGGGAGGGACGGAGACCCAGTACTTC | CASSLPGGTETQYF
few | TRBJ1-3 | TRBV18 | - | TGTGCCAGCTCACCACGGGGCAGCGGAAACACCATATATTTT | CASSPRGSGNTIYF
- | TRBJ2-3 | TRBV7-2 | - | TGTGCCAGCAGCTTAGGGCCGGGGGATACGCAGTATTTT | CASSLGPGDTQYF
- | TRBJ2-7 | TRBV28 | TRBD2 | TGTGCCAGCAGTCCCCACCTAAGGACTAGCTCCTACGAGCAGTACTTC | CASSPHLRTSSYEQYF
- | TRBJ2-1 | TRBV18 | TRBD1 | TGTGCCAGCTCACCTACCGGGACAGGGCGCTACAATGAGCAGTTCTTC | CASSPTGTGRYNEQFF
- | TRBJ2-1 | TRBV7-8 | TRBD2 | TGTGCCAGCAGCCCAACTTGGACTAGCGGGAATAAGGAGCAGTTCTTC | CASSPTWTSGNKEQFF
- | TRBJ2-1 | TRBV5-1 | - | TGCGCCAGCAGCTTGGACCTGAGCTCCTACAATGAGCAGTTCTTC | CASSLDLSSYNEQFF